The 24 T cell receptor beta chains below were found in one sample sequenced in a study of blood T cell repertoires in COVID-19. TCRdb keeps only in-frame clones here, not all; method: immunoSEQ multiplex PCR. This repertoire shows some 160,000 clones, around 87% found once; its top ten account for about 2.6%. The material sequenced was peripheral blood. These TCRs come from a woman of 80 years or more with COVID-19, enrolled during active disease.

A remark on this clone: This specimen includes other DNA sequences encoding the same CDR3. V and J are TRBV6-4 and TRBJ1-1; D not certain. V lost 7 bases to trimming and J lost 1 base, with 10 bases between them. Germline CDR1 and CDR2: MRHNA and SNTAGT. The CDR3 has 13 residues. The CDR3 nucleotides read TGTGCCAGCAAGAAGGAGGAGAACACTGAAGCTTTCTTT. It codes for CASKKEENTEAFF.

This clone has a handful of counts. V usage is TRBV7-2 and J usage is TRBJ1-6; D possibly corresponds to TRBD1 (5 bases). Germline CDR1 and CDR2: SGHTA and FQGNSA. This CDR3 is 17 amino acids long. V lost 0 bases and J lost 5, with 14 bases in between. The CDR3 protein is CASSLAFRQTDNSPLHF. In nucleotides, the CDR3 is TGTGCCAGCAGCTTAGCCTTCCGACAGACAGATAATTCACCCCTCCACTTT.

The chain couples TRBV6-2 or TRBV6-3 to TRBJ2-7; 11 bases agree with TRBD2. The CDR3 loop spans 14 amino acids. Germline CDR1 and CDR2: MNHEY and SVGEGT. The V gene end was trimmed by 1 base and the J gene end by 5 bases; junction bases not matched to a gene: 1. CDR3 protein: CASSYLAGGDEQYF. The CDR3 DNA reads as TGTGCCAGCAGTTACTTAGCGGGAGGGGACGAGCAGTACTTC.

The chain couples TRBV19 to TRBJ2-7; TRBD2 agrees at 7 bases. CDR1 and CDR2 from the germline V gene are LNHDA and SQIVND (reference sequence). The CDR3 is 15 residues long. V gave up 0 bases and J gave up 2 bases; unmatched junction bases: 4. The CDR3 here is CASSIEAGAPYEQYF. The CDR3 nucleotides read TGTGCCAGTAGTATAGAGGCGGGAGCCCCCTACGAGCAGTACTTC.

The chain recombines TRBV27 with TRBJ1-4, with TRBD1 matching 7 bases. The germline CDR1 and CDR2 sequences are MNHEY and SMNVEV (reference sequence). CDR3 length: 14 residues. The V gene end was trimmed by 6 bases and the J gene end by 7 bases; junction bases not matched to a gene: 8. This CDR3 is CASRNRGGGEKLFF. The DNA for the CDR3 is TGTGCCAGCAGAAACAGGGGTGGGGGTGAAAAACTGTTTTTT.

This chain connects TRBV7-9 to TRBJ1-2, with a weak D call TRBD1 (6 bases). The CDR3 spans 13 residues. The V and J ends lost 7 bases and 6 bases respectively, with 15 bases between them. Germline loops: CDR1 SEHNR, CDR2 FQNEAQ (reference sequence). The CDR3 is CASKRVSGDGYTF. CDR3 DNA: TGTGCCAGCAAAAGGGTCTCAGGGGATGGCTACACCTTC.

This rearrangement joins TRBV5-4 to TRBJ2-6; 7 bases are shared with TRBD1. V gave up 4 bases and J gave up 6 bases; unmatched junction bases: 4. The CDR3 is 14 residues long. Germline-derived CDR1 and CDR2 are SGHNT and YYREEE (reference sequence). CDR3 sequence: CASSPQGEANVLTF. The CDR3, as DNA: TGTGCCAGCAGCCCCCAGGGGGAGGCCAACGTCCTGACTTTC.

This chain joins TRBV6-6 and TRBJ2-3; 9 bases fit TRBD1. From germline, CDR1 is MNHNY and CDR2 SVGAGI (reference sequence). V lost 5 bases and J lost 3; bases outside the gene matches: 9. The CDR3 extends over 16 amino acids. The CDR3 DNA reads as TGTGCCAGCAGTCTGACAGGGGGAAAACGGACAGATACGCAGTATTTT. It is translated as CASSLTGGKRTDTQYF.

The chain links TRBV28 to TRBJ1-1; 9 bases are shared with TRBD1. The CDR3 is 12 residues long. Trimming took 10 bases from V and 3 from J; bases not matched to a gene: 3. Germline V gene lookup returns CDR1 MDHEN and CDR2 SYDVKM. This chain's CDR3 is CAIQGAHTEAFF. The CDR3 coding sequence is TGTGCCATACAGGGGGCGCACACTGAAGCTTTCTTT.

The CDR3 DNA reads as TGTGCCAGCAGCCCCCGGGACAAAATCCAGGAGACCCAGTACTTC. It specifies CASSPRDKIQETQYF. The rearrangement links TRBV11-1 to TRBJ2-5; TRBD1 might be the D (6 bases). The CDR3 sequence is 15 residues long. Trimming shortened V by 5 bases and J by 5 bases, and 18 bases separated the two germline ends. The germline V gene has CDR1 SGHAT and CDR2 FQDESV (reference sequence).

The chain is built from TRBV9 and TRBJ2-7; TRBD2 is a possible D gene (5 bases). CDR3 length: 14 residues. Germline V gene lookup returns CDR1 SGDLS and CDR2 YYNGEE. V dropped 0 bases and J dropped 3 bases, with 10 bases sitting between them. DNA for the CDR3: TGTGCCAGCAGCGTAGCGGGGTCAGTCTACGAGCAGTACTTC. It yields the protein CASSVAGSVYEQYF.

The chain recombines TRBV9 with TRBJ1-6; D possibly corresponds to TRBD1 (5 bases). CDR1 is SGDLS, CDR2 YYNGEE, per germline. Trimming took 0 bases from V and 10 from J, leaving 5 bases between them. The CDR3 sequence is 12 residues long. The CDR3 here is CASSVGGSPLHF. CDR3 in DNA: TGTGCCAGCAGCGTAGGGGGCTCACCCCTCCACTTT.

This clone was recorded once. V and J are TRBV19 and TRBJ1-1; D not resolved. CDR3 size: 16 residues. CDR1 is LNHDA and CDR2 is SQIVND in the germline V gene (reference sequence). Trimming took off 4 bases at V and 5 bases at J, with 20 bases between the two ends. CDR3 amino acids: CASSKPYVLEKTEAFF. The CDR3 nucleotides are TGTGCCAGTAGTAAACCCTACGTTTTAGAGAAGACTGAAGCTTTCTTT.

This clone was counted only a few times. This chain joins TRBV23-1 and TRBJ1-6; perhaps TRBD1 as D (5 bases). TRBV23-1 is labeled an ORF, and its function is uncertain. V lost 3 bases and J lost 5, with 20 bases in between. The CDR3 is made up of 18 amino acids. Here the CDR3 DNA reads TGCGCCAGCAGTCATTTAAGGCCGGGGGGGGTCCATAATTCACCCCTCCACTTT. Translating gives CASSHLRPGGVHNSPLHF.

The rearrangement uses TRBV3-1 (or the pseudogene TRBV3-2) and TRBJ1-2; D may be TRBD1 (5 bases). Germline CDR1 LGHDT, CDR2 YNNKEL (reference sequence). The CDR3 is 13 amino acids. V dropped 7 bases and J dropped 2 bases, with 11 bases sitting between them. CDR3: CASTTRVNYGYTF. CDR3 sequence (DNA): TGTGCCAGCACCACCAGGGTAAACTATGGCTACACCTTC.

The genes are TRBV5-4 and TRBJ2-1; TRBD1 aligns across 9 bases. Germline V gives CDR1 SGHNT, CDR2 YYREEE (reference sequence). This CDR3 spans 15 amino acids. With V trimmed by 0 bases and J by 4 bases, 2 bases remained unmatched. The CDR3 loop is CASSLAGTGYNEQFF. The CDR3, as DNA: TGTGCCAGCAGCTTGGCCGGGACAGGGTACAATGAGCAGTTCTTC.

The rearrangement links TRBV6-2 or TRBV6-3 to TRBJ2-2, with D perhaps matching TRBD1 (6 bases). V was shortened by 4 bases and J by 2 bases, with 17 bases between the two germline ends. Germline V gene data show CDR1 as MNHEY and CDR2 as SVGEGT. The CDR3 runs to 17 residues. The CDR3 spells CASSWVPGELNTGELFF. The CDR3 DNA reads as TGTGCCAGCAGTTGGGTACCAGGGGAGTTAAACACCGGGGAGCTGTTTTTT.

This clone occurred once. The genes are TRBV24-1 and TRBJ2-1; 11 nucleotides line up with TRBD2. V gave up 4 bases and J gave up 7 bases; unmatched junction bases: 8. The germline V gene has CDR1 KGHDR and CDR2 SFDVKD. The CDR3 runs to 16 residues. The CDR3 DNA follows: TGTGCCACCAGTGAGGGTCCTAGCGGGAGGTGGAATGAGCAGTTCTTC. Amino acid sequence: CATSEGPSGRWNEQFF.

This clone was seen a handful of times. V is TRBV7-3 and J is TRBJ2-5; TRBD2 agrees at 11 bases. Germline trimming cut 5 bases from V and 4 bases from J; bases unmatched to any gene: 6. Germline CDR1 and CDR2: SGHTA and FQGTGA. The CDR3 covers 15 residues. CDR3 nucleotide sequence: TGTGCCAGCAGCCCGGGACTAGCGGTTTTAGAGACCCAGTACTTC. It codes for CASSPGLAVLETQYF. Filled out from reference TRBV7-3 and TRBJ2-5, the complete variable domain reads GAGVSQTPSNKVTEKGKYVELRCDPISGHTALYWYRQSLGQGPEFLIYFQGTGAADDSGLPNDRFFAVRPEGSVSTLKIQRTERGDSAVYLCASSPGLAVLETQYFGPGTRLLVL.

V and J are TRBV7-2 and TRBJ2-3; 14 bases agree with TRBD2. V lost 4 bases, J lost 5 bases, and 8 bases stayed unmatched. This CDR3 region has 17 residues. Germline V CDR1 and CDR2: SGHTA, FQGNSA. DNA of the CDR3: TGTGCCAGCAGCTCGACGACTAGCGGGAGGGGGCAAGATACGCAGTATTTT. Translated: CASSSTTSGRGQDTQYF.

This chain links TRBV3-1 (or the pseudogene TRBV3-2) with TRBJ2-2; the match to TRBD2 covers 8 bases. The ends lost 3 bases at V and 6 bases at J; junction bases unmatched: 21. This CDR3 contains 20 residues. The germline gives CDR1 LGHDT, CDR2 YNNKEL (reference sequence). CDR3 protein: CASSHCDYAAGVTPPGELFF. The DNA for the CDR3 is TGTGCCAGCAGCCATTGCGACTATGCAGCGGGAGTAACCCCTCCCGGGGAGCTGTTTTTT.

This clone appeared a few times. The chain has TRBV5-1 and TRBJ2-7; the match to TRBD1 covers 11 bases. Germline V lookup: CDR1 SGHRS, CDR2 YFSETQ. V shed 4 bases, J shed 4 bases, and the junction held 4 bases outside the gene matches. This CDR3 is built from 14 residues. The CDR3 reads CASSPDRGRYEQYF. The CDR3 nucleotides read TGCGCCAGCAGCCCGGACAGGGGGCGGTACGAGCAGTACTTC.

The chain uses TRBV6-5 and TRBJ2-7; 14 bases are shared with TRBD2. Germline lookup yields CDR1 MNHEY and CDR2 SVGAGI. The length of the CDR3 is 15 residues. V shed 7 bases, J shed 4 bases, and the junction held 6 bases outside the gene matches. CDR3 sequence (DNA): TGTGCCAGCAAAGCAGGGACTAGCGGGAGTTACGAGCAGTACTTC. Amino acid sequence: CASKAGTSGSYEQYF.

This clone was picked up a small number of times. The CDR3 loop reads CASSLQGNTEAFF. DNA of the CDR3: TGTGCCAGCAGCTTACAGGGCAACACTGAAGCTTTCTTT. This rearrangement joins TRBV11-3 to TRBJ1-1; TRBD1 might be the D (5 bases). Germline CDR1 SGHNT, CDR2 YENEEA. V lost 2 bases and J 2 bases, leaving 6 bases between the germline ends. The CDR3 is 13 amino acids.